This T cell receptor beta chain was retrieved from a study of cytomegalovirus exposure and HLA in healthy donors. The PCR contained 60 Vbeta and 13 Jbeta primers. The protocol was immunoSEQ multiplex PCR, while the TCRdb copy is restricted to in-frame clones and leaves out a portion. Of 80,000 to 95,000 clones listed, roughly 81% are singletons. CDR3 size: 18 residues. Germline V gene data show CDR1 as SGHTA and CDR2 as FQGNSA. V lost 2 bases, J lost 0 bases, and 19 bases lay in between. Sequences were obtained from PBMCs. This receptor was identified in a woman aged 25 to 45 in good health and CMV-seronegative. This rearrangement joins TRBV7-2 to TRBJ1-1; D gene unclear. The CDR3 bases are TGTGCCAGCAGCTTAAACTACAGAAGGCGGGGTATGAACACTGAAGCTTTCTTT. Its translation: CASSLNYRRRGMNTEAFF. The variable domain in full, with the rest retrieved from reference TRBV7-2 and TRBJ1-1, is GAGVSQSPSNKVTEKGKDVELRCDPISGHTALYWYRQSLGQGLEFLIYFQGNSAPDKSGLPSDRFSAERTGGSVSTLTIQRTQQEDSAVYLCASSLNYRRRGMNTEAFFGQGTRLTVV.